This TCR beta chain was identified in a study of blood T cell repertoires in COVID-19. Study at large: COVID-19 samples collected from the United States, Italy and Spain covered acute and convalescent phases. PBMCs, B-cell-depleted T cells, or T cells provided the cDNA or gDNA that made up the material.

As handled by the study authors: Estimates of nucleated cell counts were drawn from the amplification of reference gene primers. This table comes from immunoSEQ multiplex PCR, and its TCRdb copy is limited to in-frame clones, with some not included. The D gene and trimming were derived from the DNA, and the V and J assignments and clone size from that table. The sample contains 100,000 to 150,000 clones, 55% to 70% of which appear only once. This CDR3 contains 16 residues. Germline lookup yields CDR1 WSHSY and CDR2 SAAADI. V was trimmed by 6 bases and J by 4 bases, leaving 16 bases between them. This rearrangement joins TRBV10-2 to TRBJ2-6, with D perhaps TRBD1 (6 bases). The sample was peripheral blood. This TCR derives from a woman aged 70 to 79 with acute or convalescent COVID-19. The DNA of the CDR3 is TGCGCCAGCAGCCTAGAACAGGGCGGAGGGGCCAACGTCCTGACTTTC. It codes for CASSLEQGGGANVLTF.